The 13 T cell receptor beta chains in this list originate from one sample, sequenced in a study of CD8 T cells in Susac syndrome. 0.5 to 1 ug RNA was reverse transcribed with random hexamers. Each CDR3 protein is one row after TCRdb ran MiXCR on the immunoSEQ multiplex PCR reads. The table records 100,000 to 150,000 distinct CDR3 sequences, around 94% of them present only once. Sequenced input: CD4+ T cells from PBMCs. These TCRs come from a human donor with multiple sclerosis.

This chain links TRBV28 with TRBJ1-4, with D perhaps matching TRBD1 (6 bases). Germline V gene data show CDR1 as MDHEN and CDR2 as SYDVKM. This CDR3 spans 17 amino acids. V was shortened by 1 base and J by 7 bases, with 19 bases between the two germline ends. The CDR3 sequence is CASSLFTTGPMGEKLFF. In DNA form, the CDR3 reads TGTGCCAGCAGTTTATTCACTACAGGGCCCATGGGTGAAAAACTGTTTTTT.

The chain employs TRBV6-5 and TRBJ2-4; D remains ambiguous. CDR3 length: 12 residues. Deletions cut 2 bases from V and 9 bases from J, with 8 bases between. The germline CDR1 and CDR2 sequences are MNHEY and SVGAGI. For the CDR3, the DNA is TGTGCCAGCAGTTACAGGCCGGGCATTCAGTACTTC. This encodes CASSYRPGIQYF.

The CDR3 region has the DNA TGTGCCAGCAGTTACTCGGCGTCCAGAGGTCTACTAGCTTTCTTT. Translated: CASSYSASRGLLAFF. This chain links TRBV6-2 or TRBV6-3 with TRBJ1-1, with D unresolved. The CDR3 has 15 residues. Per germline, CDR1 MNHEY and CDR2 SVGEGT. V lost 0 bases, J lost 10 bases, and 18 bases lay in between.

This chain's CDR3 is CASSLNQGAWETQYF. CDR3 DNA sequence: TGTGCCAGCAGCTTGAATCAAGGGGCGTGGGAGACCCAGTACTTC. The chain carries TRBV5-6 and TRBJ2-5; D perhaps matches TRBD1 (5 bases). V was shortened by 1 base and J by 5 bases, with 15 bases between the two germline ends. Per germline, CDR1 SGHDT and CDR2 YYEEEE. The CDR3 covers 15 residues. Full variable domain (outside the CDR3, taken from reference TRBV5-6 and TRBJ2-5): DAGVTQSPTHLIKTRGQQVTLRCSPKSGHDTVSWYQQALGQGPQFIFQYYEEEERQRGNFPDRFSGHQFPNYSSELNVNALLLGDSALYLCASSLNQGAWETQYFGPGTRLLVL.

The gene calls are TRBV30 and TRBJ2-3, with 9 bases aligning to TRBD1. Losses at the gene ends were 3 bases for V and 6 bases for J; bases not matched to a gene: 16. This CDR3 has 17 residues. Germline V gene data show CDR1 as GTSNPN and CDR2 as SVGIG (reference sequence). CDR3 sequence reads: CAWRRGNRGREMDTQYF. The CDR3 coding sequence is TGTGCCTGGAGAAGGGGGAACAGGGGGCGCGAAATGGATACGCAGTATTTT.

This chain connects TRBV3-1 to TRBJ2-5; the D is unclear. Trimming stripped 0 bases from V and 6 bases from J, with 14 bases between. This CDR3 has 15 residues. Germline lookup yields CDR1 LGHDT and CDR2 YNNKEL (reference sequence). This CDR3 is CASSQDTVVGQTQYF. The CDR3 region has the DNA TGTGCCAGCAGCCAAGATACAGTCGTCGGGCAGACCCAGTACTTC.

V usage is TRBV5-1 and J usage is TRBJ2-3; 12 bases line up with TRBD2. The CDR3 runs 14 residues. Germline CDR1 is SGHRS and CDR2 is YFSETQ. The V gene end was trimmed by 5 bases and the J gene end by 6 bases; junction bases not matched to a gene: 4. The CDR3 spells CASRSGLAGDTQYF. CDR3 coding DNA: TGCGCCAGCAGGTCTGGACTAGCGGGGGATACGCAGTATTTT.

The gene calls are TRBV5-1 and TRBJ2-5, with unresolved D. V lost 5 bases to trimming and J lost 4 bases, with 15 bases between them. Germline values: CDR1 SGHRS, CDR2 YFSETQ. This CDR3 spans 14 amino acids. CDR3 region: CASRARMGGETQYF. For the CDR3, the DNA is TGCGCCAGCAGAGCCCGGATGGGTGGAGAGACCCAGTACTTC.

This clonotype has just a few counts. This sequence joins TRBV27 and TRBJ1-4; D unresolved. CDR3 size: 9 residues. Trimming took 7 bases from V and 11 from J, leaving 5 bases between them. Germline values: CDR1 MNHEY, CDR2 SMNVEV (reference sequence). CDR3: CASMRKLFF. CDR3 DNA: TGTGCCAGCATGAGGAAACTGTTTTTT.

The genes are TRBV3-1 and TRBJ1-1; the D gene is possibly TRBD1 (5 bases). V lost 4 bases to trimming and J lost 0 bases, with 15 bases between them. The CDR3 sequence is 16 residues long. Germline CDR1 is LGHDT and CDR2 is YNNKEL (reference sequence). CDR3 DNA: TGTGCCAGCAGCCTCCGGGCAGGACACATGAACACTGAAGCTTTCTTT. Its protein product is CASSLRAGHMNTEAFF.

This clonotype was detected only once. The chain combines TRBV29-1 with TRBJ1-1; no reliable D call. The CDR3 length is 12 residues. Germline V gene data show CDR1 as SQVTM and CDR2 as ANQGSEA. V lost 4 bases to trimming and J lost 5 bases, with 11 bases between them. The CDR3 bases are TGCAGCGTTGGCCTAAGCGGGACTGAAGCTTTCTTT. Protein sequence: CSVGLSGTEAFF.

This clonotype occurred once. The chain carries TRBV27 and TRBJ2-2; 11 positions match TRBD2. V lost 10 bases and J lost 4; bases outside the gene matches: 2. The germline V gene has CDR1 MNHEY and CDR2 SMNVEV (reference sequence). The CDR3 totals 13 residues. DNA of the CDR3: TGTGCCACCACTAGCGGGAGCACCGGGGAGCTGTTTTTT. This gives the protein CATTSGSTGELFF.

A single count supports this clonotype. One end of the junction varies from germline; a read error may be responsible. The chain links TRBV7-9 to TRBJ1-2, with unresolved D. This CDR3 has 13 residues. Germline CDR1 is SEHNR and CDR2 is FQNEAQ (reference sequence). The CDR3 sequence is CASSLAQVYGYTF. For the CDR3, the DNA is TGTGCCAGCAGCCTAGCTCAGGTCTATGGCTACACCTTC.